This TCR beta chain was captured by sequencing in a study of T cells and Merkel cell carcinoma outcomes. Points from the study as a whole: Merkel cell carcinoma outcomes were reportedly predicted by repertoire and T-cell density.

Sequencing used immunoSEQ multiplex PCR; TCRdb keeps in-frame clones, though not all of them. This table holds fewer than 5,500 clones, over 90% found once. Germline V lookup: CDR1 SGHKS, CDR2 YYEKEE (reference sequence). V gave up 2 bases and J gave up 0 bases; unmatched junction bases: 4. This CDR3 region has 15 residues. To note about this clone: Antigen specificity is unknown.

The chain employs TRBV5-5 and TRBJ2-7; TRBD2 matches at 8 bases. The clonotype originates from a human donor with Merkel cell carcinoma. Sequencing used tumor tissue from Merkel cell carcinoma. CDR3 region: CASSFRLATSYEQYF. The CDR3 DNA is TGTGCCAGCAGCTTTAGACTAGCGACCTCCTACGAGCAGTACTTC.